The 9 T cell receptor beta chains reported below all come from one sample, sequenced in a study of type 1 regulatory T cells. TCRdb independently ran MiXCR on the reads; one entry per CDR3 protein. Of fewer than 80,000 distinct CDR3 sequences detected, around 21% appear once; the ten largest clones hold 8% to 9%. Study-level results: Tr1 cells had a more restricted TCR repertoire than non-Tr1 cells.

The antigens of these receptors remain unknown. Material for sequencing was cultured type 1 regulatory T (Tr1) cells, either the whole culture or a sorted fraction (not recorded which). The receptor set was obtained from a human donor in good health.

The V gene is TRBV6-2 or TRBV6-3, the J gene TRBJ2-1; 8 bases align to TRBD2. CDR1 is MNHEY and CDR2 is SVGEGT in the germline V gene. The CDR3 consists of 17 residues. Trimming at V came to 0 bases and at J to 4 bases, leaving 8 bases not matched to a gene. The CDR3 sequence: CASSYSPPGGLYNEQFF. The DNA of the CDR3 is TGTGCCAGCAGTTACTCCCCACCGGGAGGGCTATACAATGAGCAGTTCTTC.

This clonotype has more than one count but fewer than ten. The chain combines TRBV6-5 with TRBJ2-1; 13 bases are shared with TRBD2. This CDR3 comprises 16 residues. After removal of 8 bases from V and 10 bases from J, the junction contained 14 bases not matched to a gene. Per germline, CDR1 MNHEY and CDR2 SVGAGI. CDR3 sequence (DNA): TGTGCCAGCTCTGAGAGAAGACTAGCGGGAGGTGACGAGCAGTTCTTC. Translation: CASSERRLAGGDEQFF.

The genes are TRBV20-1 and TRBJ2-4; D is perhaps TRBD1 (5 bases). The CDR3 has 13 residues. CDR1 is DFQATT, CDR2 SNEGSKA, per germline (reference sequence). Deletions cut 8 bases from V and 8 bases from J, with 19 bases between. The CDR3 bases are TGCAGTTCTCAGGGTACCGCGTTGGACATTCAGTACTTC. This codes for CSSQGTALDIQYF.

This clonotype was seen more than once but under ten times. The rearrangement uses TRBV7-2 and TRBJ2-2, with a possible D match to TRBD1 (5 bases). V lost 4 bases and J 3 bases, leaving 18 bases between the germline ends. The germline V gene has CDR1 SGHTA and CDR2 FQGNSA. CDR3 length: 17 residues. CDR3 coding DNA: TGTGCCAGCAGCTCAATCCGGCAGGGATTAGACACCGGGGAGCTGTTTTTT. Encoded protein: CASSSIRQGLDTGELFF.

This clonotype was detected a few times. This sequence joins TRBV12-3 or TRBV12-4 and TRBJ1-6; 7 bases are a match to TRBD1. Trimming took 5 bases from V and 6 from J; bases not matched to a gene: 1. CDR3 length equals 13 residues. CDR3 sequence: CASSRDSNSPLHF. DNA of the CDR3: TGTGCCAGCAGTCGGGACAGTAATTCACCCCTCCACTTT.

CDR3 residues: CASSRGIGADTQYF. The DNA of the CDR3 is TGTGCCAGCTCACGGGGAATAGGTGCAGATACGCAGTATTTT. This sequence joins TRBV18 and TRBJ2-3; D remains ambiguous. The CDR3 is made up of 14 amino acids. Germline loops: CDR1 KGHSH, CDR2 LQKENI. The V and J ends lost 4 bases and 4 bases respectively, with 12 bases between them.

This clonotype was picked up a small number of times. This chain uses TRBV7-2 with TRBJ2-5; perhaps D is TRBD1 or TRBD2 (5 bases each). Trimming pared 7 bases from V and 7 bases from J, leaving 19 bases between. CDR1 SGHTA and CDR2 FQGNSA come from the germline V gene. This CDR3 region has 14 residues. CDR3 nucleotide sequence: TGTGCCAGCAATTTGTTCCGGGACGCTGGGACCCAGTACTTC. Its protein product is CASNLFRDAGTQYF.

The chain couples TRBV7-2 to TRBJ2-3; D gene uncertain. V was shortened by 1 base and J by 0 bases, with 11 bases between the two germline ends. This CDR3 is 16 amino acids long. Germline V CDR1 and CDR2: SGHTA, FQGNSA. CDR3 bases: TGTGCCAGCAGCTTAGTGCCTCGAAAAAGCACAGATACGCAGTATTTT. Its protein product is CASSLVPRKSTDTQYF.

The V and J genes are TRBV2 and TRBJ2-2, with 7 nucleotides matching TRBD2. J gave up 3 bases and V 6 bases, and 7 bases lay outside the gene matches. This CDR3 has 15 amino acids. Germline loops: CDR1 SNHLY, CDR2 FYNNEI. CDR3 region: CASSSGLADTGELFF. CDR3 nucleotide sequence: TGTGCCAGCAGCTCCGGGCTAGCGGACACCGGGGAGCTGTTTTTT.